A single sample is the source of the 27 T cell receptor beta chains below, sequenced in a study of T cell repertoires in MIS-A myocarditis. Libraries were prepared by immunoSEQ multiplex PCR; TCRdb keeps only in-frame clonotypes and omits some of them. This table holds 10,000 to 13,000 clones, about 83% found once. Sequenced sample: right ventricle heart tissue obtained at autopsy. The receptors here all came from a man between 18 and 35 years old with fulminant myocarditis from multisystem inflammatory syndrome in adults (MIS-A) after COVID-19.

The V gene is TRBV19, the J gene TRBJ1-2, with unresolved D. V was shortened by 1 base and J by 3 bases, with 6 bases between the two germline ends. CDR3 size: 13 residues. Germline CDR1 is LNHDA and CDR2 is SQIVND (reference sequence). The CDR3 here is CASSIAAYYGYTF. CDR3 bases: TGTGCCAGTAGTATAGCGGCGTACTATGGCTACACCTTC.

The chain joins TRBV28 to TRBJ1-1; D might be TRBD1 (5 bases). Germline lookup yields CDR1 MDHEN and CDR2 SYDVKM. The CDR3 is made up of 16 amino acids. V was cut by 3 bases and J by 7 bases, with 21 bases left in between. The CDR3 loop reads CASSFQGGRENLEAFF. The CDR3, as DNA: TGTGCCAGCAGTTTCCAGGGAGGCAGGGAGAACCTTGAAGCTTTCTTT.

The rearrangement joins TRBV4-2 to TRBJ2-3; possibly TRBD1 or TRBD2 for D (5 bases each). Trimming cost V 1 base and J 4 bases, with 12 bases left between them. The CDR3 contains 15 residues. Germline V gene lookup returns CDR1 LGHNA and CDR2 YNFKEQ. This CDR3 is CASSQGPGSPDTQYF. The DNA for the CDR3 is TGTGCCAGCAGCCAAGGTCCAGGGAGCCCAGATACGCAGTATTTT.

The chain links TRBV10-3 to TRBJ2-1; 8 bases agree with TRBD2. V trimming: 5 bases; J trimming: 2 bases; junction bases outside the gene matches: 8. CDR1 is ENHRY and CDR2 is SYGVKD in the germline V gene. The CDR3 is made up of 16 amino acids. The CDR3 sequence: CAISSGREGPYNEQFF. The CDR3 coding sequence is TGTGCCATCAGTTCGGGCCGGGAGGGCCCCTACAATGAGCAGTTCTTC.

The genes are TRBV5-4 and TRBJ1-4; D might be TRBD1 (5 bases). The V and J ends lost 7 bases and 7 bases respectively, with 14 bases between them. Per the germline V gene, CDR1 is SGHNT and CDR2 is YYREEE (reference sequence). The CDR3 sequence is 13 residues long. In DNA form, the CDR3 reads TGTGCCAGCGGTCGGGGCGCCGGTGAAAAACTGTTTTTT. Translating it yields CASGRGAGEKLFF.

V and J are TRBV27 and TRBJ2-7; D gene uncertain. Trimming took off 0 bases at V and 6 bases at J, with 12 bases between the two ends. The CDR3 sequence is 14 residues long. The V gene's germline CDR1 is MNHEY and CDR2 SMNVEV (reference sequence). The CDR3 bases are TGTGCCAGCAGTTTATCCACAAAACCCGGCGAGCAGTACTTC. Translated, it gives CASSLSTKPGEQYF.

The chain is built from TRBV4-1 and TRBJ2-2, with 11 nucleotides matching TRBD1. With 4 bases clipped from V and 6 bases from J, the junction kept 4 bases outside the gene matches. Germline-derived CDR1 and CDR2 are MGHRA and YSYEKL. There are 15 residues in the CDR3. In DNA form, the CDR3 reads TGCGCCAGCAGCCTACCGGGACAGGGGGCCGGGGAGCTGTTTTTT. Encoded protein: CASSLPGQGAGELFF.

The chain has TRBV5-1 and TRBJ1-1; D gene unclear. CDR1 SGHRS and CDR2 YFSETQ come from the germline V gene. The germline V and J ends were trimmed by 1 base and 0 bases, with 4 bases remaining between them. The CDR3 has 13 residues. In nucleotides, the CDR3 is TGCGCCAGCAGCTTGCAGATGAACACTGAAGCTTTCTTT. It yields the protein CASSLQMNTEAFF.

The chain links TRBV11-2 to TRBJ2-1; the D is unclear. The length of the CDR3 is 14 residues. The V end lost 5 bases, the J end lost 0 bases, and 8 bases lay between the germline ends. Germline V gene lookup returns CDR1 SGHAT and CDR2 FQNNGV. The CDR3 DNA sequence: TGTGCCAGCAGCCCACTTAGCTCCTACAATGAGCAGTTCTTC. It translates to CASSPLSSYNEQFF.

This chain connects TRBV15 to TRBJ1-3, with D possibly TRBD1 on 6 matching bases. This CDR3 contains 14 residues. V lost 8 bases, J lost 1 base, and 12 bases lay in between. Germline values: CDR1 LNHNV, CDR2 YYDKDF (reference sequence). The CDR3 loop is CATSNRASGNTIYF. The CDR3 DNA sequence: TGTGCCACCTCCAACAGGGCTTCTGGAAACACCATATATTTT.

This chain connects TRBV28 to TRBJ1-6, with 8 bases that match TRBD1. This CDR3 has 16 residues. Germline-derived CDR1 and CDR2 are MDHEN and SYDVKM. J gave up 6 bases and V 6 bases, and 10 bases lay outside the gene matches. DNA of the CDR3: TGTGCCAGCAGGTTGCCGGGACAGGATTTTAATTCACCCCTCCACTTT. Protein: CASRLPGQDFNSPLHF.

The gene calls are TRBV11-1 and TRBJ2-1; D may be TRBD2 (6 bases). Deletions cut 5 bases from V and 4 bases from J, with 18 bases between. This CDR3 spans 16 amino acids. The germline V gene encodes CDR1 SGHAT and CDR2 FQDESV (reference sequence). The DNA for the CDR3 is TGTGCCAGCAGCCCCATTCATAAACTAGCTTACAATGAGCAGTTCTTC. Translation gives CASSPIHKLAYNEQFF.

This chain uses TRBV6-6 with TRBJ2-7, with TRBD2 identical over 9 bases. The CDR3 is 15 amino acids. V gave up 1 base and J gave up 7 bases; unmatched junction bases: 8. In germline, CDR1 is MNHNY, CDR2 SVGAGI (reference sequence). The CDR3 region is CASSYWSGRLLEQYF. The CDR3 DNA reads TGTGCCAGCAGTTACTGGAGCGGGAGGCTCTTAGAGCAGTACTTC.

This sequence joins TRBV18 and TRBJ2-2; possible D gene TRBD1, 5 bases. The CDR3 is 15 amino acids. The germline V gene has CDR1 KGHSH and CDR2 LQKENI. Trimming removed 6 bases from V and 2 bases from J, with 13 bases in between. Written as DNA, the CDR3 is TGTGCCAGCTCCCTACGGACAATCAACACCGGGGAGCTGTTTTTT. It yields the protein CASSLRTINTGELFF. The variable domain in full, completed from reference TRBV18 and TRBJ2-2, reads NAGVMQNPRHLVRRRGQEARLRCSPMKGHSHVYWYRQLPEEGLKFMVYLQKENIIDESGMPKERFSAEFPKEGPSILRIQQVVRGDSAAYFCASSLRTINTGELFFGEGSRLTVL.

The chain combines TRBV9 with TRBJ1-2; D remains unclear. Deletions cut 0 bases from V and 7 bases from J, with 16 bases between. Germline assignment: CDR1 SGDLS and CDR2 YYNGEE. The CDR3 contains 15 residues. The CDR3 loop is CASSVAIRSSGGYTF. The CDR3 DNA follows: TGTGCCAGCAGCGTAGCTATCAGGAGTAGTGGTGGCTACACCTTC.

This clone was picked up a small number of times. The chain employs TRBV5-1 and TRBJ2-1, with TRBD2 matching over 9 bases. The V segment lost 4 bases and the J segment 3 bases; nucleotides outside the gene matches: 5. This CDR3 comprises 15 residues. Per the germline V gene, CDR1 is SGHRS and CDR2 is YFSETQ. CDR3 protein: CASSPWTSDYNEQFF. The CDR3 nucleotides read TGCGCCAGCAGCCCTTGGACTAGCGACTACAATGAGCAGTTCTTC.

The genes are TRBV6-5 and TRBJ1-5, with D unclear. The ends were cut back, 6 bases at V and 4 bases at J, with 4 bases in the middle. The germline V gene has CDR1 MNHEY and CDR2 SVGAGI. The CDR3 loop spans 11 amino acids. CDR3 residues: CASRGNQPQHF. DNA for the CDR3: TGTGCCAGCAGAGGGAATCAGCCCCAGCATTTT.

This clone was counted a few times. This sequence joins TRBV4-3 and TRBJ2-3; D not resolved. The CDR3 contains 15 residues. The germline V gene has CDR1 LGHNA and CDR2 YSLEER. V shed 0 bases and J shed 2 bases, with 9 bases lying between them. The CDR3 DNA reads as TGCGCCAGCAGCCAAGATCCCCGGACCACAGATACGCAGTATTTT. Amino acids: CASSQDPRTTDTQYF.

The chain recombines TRBV9 with TRBJ2-1, with a tentative D call TRBD2 (5 bases). CDR3 length equals 13 residues. V was pared by 4 bases and J by 7 bases, with 12 bases between. Germline CDR1 reads SGDLS; CDR2 reads YYNGEE. The CDR3 loop reads CASSTAPGNEQFF. For the CDR3, the DNA is TGTGCCAGCAGCACCGCCCCGGGGAATGAGCAGTTCTTC.

The chain carries TRBV15 and TRBJ1-1; a weak D match, TRBD1 (5 bases). V lost 0 bases to trimming and J lost 3 bases, with 8 bases between them. Germline V gives CDR1 LNHNV, CDR2 YYDKDF (reference sequence). CDR3 size: 14 residues. Here the CDR3 reads CATSRDIQDTEAFF. As DNA, the CDR3 is TGTGCCACCAGCAGAGATATACAGGACACTGAAGCTTTCTTT.

The CDR3 DNA reads as TGTGCCTGGAGCGCCAGGCCCTCCTACAATGAGCAGTTCTTC. Its protein is CAWSARPSYNEQFF. The rearrangement uses TRBV30 and TRBJ2-1; D gene ambiguous. This CDR3 spans 14 amino acids. Trimming took off 3 bases at V and 0 bases at J, with 9 bases between the two ends. The germline V gene has CDR1 GTSNPN and CDR2 SVGIG (reference sequence).

The rearrangement links TRBV6-5 to TRBJ1-1; TRBD1 agrees at 7 bases. The CDR3 contains 15 residues. Unmatched junction bases numbered 8, after V lost 6 bases and J lost 1 base. From germline, CDR1 is MNHEY and CDR2 SVGAGI. The CDR3, as DNA: TGTGCCAGCAGGTTACAGGGGACCTGGAACACTGAAGCTTTCTTT. As protein: CASRLQGTWNTEAFF.

The genes are TRBV14 and TRBJ1-6; weak D call: TRBD1 (6 bases). V was trimmed by 1 base and J by 9 bases, leaving 10 bases between them. The CDR3 spans 14 residues. Germline V CDR1 and CDR2: SGHDN, FVKESK. This CDR3 is CASSQGRGGSPLHF. The CDR3 DNA follows: TGTGCCAGCAGCCAAGGCAGGGGAGGTTCACCCCTCCACTTT.

The chain uses TRBV7-2 and TRBJ2-1; TRBD2 matches at 15 bases. Per the germline V gene, CDR1 is SGHTA and CDR2 is FQGNSA. With V trimmed by 5 bases and J by 4 bases, 6 bases remained unmatched. The CDR3 has 17 residues. The CDR3 nucleotides read TGTGCCAGCAGCCCCAGGACTAGCGGGGGGGTATACAATGAGCAGTTCTTC. Residues: CASSPRTSGGVYNEQFF.

This clone occurred once. The chain links TRBV12-3 or TRBV12-4 to TRBJ1-2; D is possibly TRBD1 (5 bases). V was cut by 4 bases and J by 8 bases, with 8 bases left in between. This CDR3 spans 11 amino acids. The CDR3 region is CASSSGLGYTF. The CDR3 DNA is TGTGCCAGCAGTTCAGGGTTAGGCTACACCTTC.

This clone was observed a few times. V is TRBV7-8 and J is TRBJ1-4, with D perhaps matching TRBD1 (5 bases). Trimming cost V 2 bases and J 4 bases, with 11 bases left between them. This CDR3 spans 15 amino acids. Germline-derived CDR1 and CDR2 are SGHVS and FQNEAQ. CDR3: CASSLWWGSNEKLFF. DNA of the CDR3: TGTGCCAGCAGCTTATGGTGGGGGAGTAATGAAAAACTGTTTTTT.

Regarding this clone: The junction departs from the called germline gene at one end, perhaps through a read error. V usage is TRBV13 and J usage is TRBJ1-1; 7 bases line up with TRBD1. Germline V CDR1 and CDR2: PRHDT, FYEKMQ (reference sequence). The CDR3 is 14 residues long. Here the CDR3 reads CASSIGTVNTEAFF. The CDR3 coding sequence is TGTGCCAGCAGCATAGGGACAGTGAACACTGAAGCTTTCTTT.